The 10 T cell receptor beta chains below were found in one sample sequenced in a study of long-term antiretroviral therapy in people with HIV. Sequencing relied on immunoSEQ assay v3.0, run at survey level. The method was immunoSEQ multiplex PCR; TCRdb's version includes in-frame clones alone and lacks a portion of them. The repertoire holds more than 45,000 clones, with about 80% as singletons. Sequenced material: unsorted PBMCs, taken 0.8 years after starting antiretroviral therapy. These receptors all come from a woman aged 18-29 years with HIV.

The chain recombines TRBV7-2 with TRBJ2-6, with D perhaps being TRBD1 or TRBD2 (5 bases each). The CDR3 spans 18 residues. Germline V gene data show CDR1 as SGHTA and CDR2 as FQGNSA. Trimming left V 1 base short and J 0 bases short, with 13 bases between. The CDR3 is CASSLVGGWASGANVLTF. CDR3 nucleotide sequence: TGTGCCAGCAGCTTAGTTGGGGGTTGGGCCTCTGGGGCCAACGTCCTGACTTTC.

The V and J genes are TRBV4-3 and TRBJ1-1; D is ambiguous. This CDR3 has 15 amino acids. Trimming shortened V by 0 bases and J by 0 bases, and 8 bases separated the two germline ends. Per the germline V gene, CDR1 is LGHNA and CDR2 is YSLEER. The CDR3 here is CASSQERRLNTEAFF. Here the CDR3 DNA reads TGCGCCAGCAGCCAAGAGAGGAGATTGAACACTGAAGCTTTCTTT.

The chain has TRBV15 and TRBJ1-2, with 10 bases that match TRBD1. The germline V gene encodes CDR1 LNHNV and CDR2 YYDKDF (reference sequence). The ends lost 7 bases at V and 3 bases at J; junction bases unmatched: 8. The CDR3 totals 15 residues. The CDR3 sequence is CATIPRQGADYGYTF. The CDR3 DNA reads TGTGCCACCATCCCAAGACAGGGGGCCGACTATGGCTACACCTTC.

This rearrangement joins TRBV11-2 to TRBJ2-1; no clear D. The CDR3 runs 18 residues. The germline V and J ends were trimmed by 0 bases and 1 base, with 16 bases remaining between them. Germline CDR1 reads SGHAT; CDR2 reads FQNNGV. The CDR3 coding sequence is TGTGCCAGCAGCTTAGATGCCCGGGCCTCCCGATCCTACAATGAGCAGTTCTTC. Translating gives CASSLDARASRSYNEQFF.

The CDR3 protein is CALRGGFTEAFF. CDR3 nucleotides: TGTGCCCTACGGGGTGGATTTACTGAAGCTTTCTTT. V gene TRBV6-5 combines with J gene TRBJ1-1; D uncertain. CDR1 MNHEY and CDR2 SVGAGI come from the germline V gene. V was shortened by 11 bases and J by 5 bases, with 15 bases between the two germline ends. The CDR3 has 12 amino acids.

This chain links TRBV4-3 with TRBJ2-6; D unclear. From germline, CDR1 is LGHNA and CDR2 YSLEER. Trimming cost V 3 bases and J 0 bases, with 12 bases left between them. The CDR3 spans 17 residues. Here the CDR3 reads CASSQDETPSGANVLTF. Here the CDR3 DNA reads TGCGCCAGCAGCCAGGACGAAACCCCCTCTGGGGCCAACGTCCTGACTTTC.

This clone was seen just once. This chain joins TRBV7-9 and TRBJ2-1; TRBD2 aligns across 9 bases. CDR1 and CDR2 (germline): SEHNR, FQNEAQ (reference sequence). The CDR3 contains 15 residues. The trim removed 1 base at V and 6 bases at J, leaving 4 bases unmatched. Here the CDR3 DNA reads TGTGCCAGCAGCTTAGAAGGCGGGAGGGTCAATGAGCAGTTCTTC. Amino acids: CASSLEGGRVNEQFF.

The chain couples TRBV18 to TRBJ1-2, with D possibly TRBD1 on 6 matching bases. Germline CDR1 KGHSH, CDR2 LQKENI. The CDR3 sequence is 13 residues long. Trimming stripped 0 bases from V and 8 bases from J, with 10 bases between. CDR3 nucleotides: TGTGCCAGCTCACCACCAAGGGGGAACGGCTACACCTTC. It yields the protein CASSPPRGNGYTF. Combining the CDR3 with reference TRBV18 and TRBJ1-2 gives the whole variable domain NAGVMQNPRHLVRRRGQEARLRCSPMKGHSHVYWYRQLPEEGLKFMVYLQKENIIDESGMPKERFSAEFPKEGPSILRIQQVVRGDSAAYFCASSPPRGNGYTFGSGTRLTVV.

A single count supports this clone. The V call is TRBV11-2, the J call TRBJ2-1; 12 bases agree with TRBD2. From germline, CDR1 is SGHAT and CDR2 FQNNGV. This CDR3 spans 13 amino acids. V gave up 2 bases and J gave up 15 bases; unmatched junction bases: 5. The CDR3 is CASSLLAGGLWFF. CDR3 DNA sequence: TGTGCCAGCAGCTTACTAGCGGGAGGGCTTTGGTTCTTC.

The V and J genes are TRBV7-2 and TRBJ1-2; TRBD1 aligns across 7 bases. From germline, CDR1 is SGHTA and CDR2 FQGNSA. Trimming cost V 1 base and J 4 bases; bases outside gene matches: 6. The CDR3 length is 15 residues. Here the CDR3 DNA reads TGTGCCAGCAGCTTAGGGGGGACAGCCCCCTATGGCTACACCTTC. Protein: CASSLGGTAPYGYTF. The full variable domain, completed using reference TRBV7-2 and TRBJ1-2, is GAGVSQSPSNKVTEKGKDVELRCDPISGHTALYWYRQSLGQGLEFLIYFQGNSAPDKSGLPSDRFSAERTGGSVSTLTIQRTQQEDSAVYLCASSLGGTAPYGYTFGSGTRLTVV.